Listed below are T cell receptor beta chains from one sample, sequenced in a study of cytomegalovirus exposure and HLA in healthy donors. The data were produced by immunoSEQ multiplex PCR, yet TCRdb's version contains in-frame clones alone and is incomplete. The table has roughly 120,000 clones, under 90% seen once. The sample was PBMCs. The receptors here all came from a woman in her thirties in good health and CMV-seronegative. Each CDR3 is given with its conserved first and last residue. D genes are given only for firm matches. For some rows the clone size is stated as once, few or many, or as a class when expanded; others skip it.

. | TRBJ1-3 | TRBV6-4 | . | TGTGCCACAGGAGGGAATGGAAACACCATATATTTT | CATGGNGNTIYF
few | TRBJ2-7 | TRBV9 | TRBD1 | TGTGCCAGCAGCGTAGGGACAGGGGATTACGAGCAGTACTTC | CASSVGTGDYEQYF
. | TRBJ2-3 | TRBV7-6 | . | TGTGCCAGCAGACCCCTCATGGGGGGGCAGATAGATACGCAGTATTTT | CASRPLMGGQIDTQYF
. | TRBJ2-7 | TRBV15 | TRBD2 | TGTGCCACCAGCCCCTCCCCTGCCGGGACTACCTACGAGCAGTACTTC | CATSPSPAGTTYEQYF
. | TRBJ1-3 | TRBV5-1 | TRBD1 | TGCGCCAGCAGCTTGGGGGACAGTTTGAACACCATATATTTT | CASSLGDSLNTIYF
once | TRBJ2-3 | TRBV19 | TRBD2 | TGTGCCAGTAGCGCGGTACTAGCGGGGGTCGCAGATACGCAGTATTTT | CASSAVLAGVADTQYF
. | TRBJ2-3 | TRBV12-5 | . | TGTGCTAGTGGTTGGGGGGGCGCGGATACGCAGTATTTT | CASGWGGADTQYF
. | TRBJ2-7 | TRBV7-9 | . | TGTGCCAGCAGCCCCGGGACTCCCGAGCAGTACTTC | CASSPGTPEQYF
. | TRBJ2-7 | TRBV5-6 | TRBD1 | TGTGCCAGCAGCGCGGGACAGGGAGACTACGAGCAGTACTTC | CASSAGQGDYEQYF
. | TRBJ1-1 | TRBV29-1 | . | TGCAGCTCGCAGGGGACGAACTACGGCACTGAAGCTTTCTTT | CSSQGTNYGTEAFF
. | TRBJ2-7 | TRBV5-1 | TRBD2 | TGCGCCAGCAGCACTAGCGGGGGGATTTACGAGCAGTACTTC | CASSTSGGIYEQYF
few | TRBJ1-1 | TRBV7-9 | TRBD1 | TGTGCCAGCAGCTCACGGACAGGGAACACTGAAGCTTTCTTT | CASSSRTGNTEAFF
. | TRBJ2-7 | TRBV21-1 | . | TGTGCCAGCAGCAAAGGCCGCACAGGGGGCTTCGAGCAGTACTTC | CASSKGRTGGFEQYF
. | TRBJ1-1 | TRBV4-1 | . | TGCGCCAGCAGCCAAAAGGGGGAAGCTTTCTTT | CASSQKGEAFF
. | TRBJ2-3 | TRBV11-2 | . | TGTGCCAGCAGCTTAGCTGGGCAGGGCACAGATACGCAGTATTTT | CASSLAGQGTDTQYF
. | TRBJ2-5 | TRBV19 | . | TGTGCCAGTAGACGCGGCGGCCAAGAGACCCAGTACTTC | CASRRGGQETQYF
. | TRBJ2-2 | TRBV9 | TRBD1 | TGTGCCAGCAGCGTAGTACAGGGGGCGGGTCCCGGGGAGCTGTTTTTT | CASSVVQGAGPGELFF
. | TRBJ1-1 | TRBV10-3 | TRBD1 | TGTGCCTCCGCATTAGGGACAGCAAGAACTGAAGCTTTCTTT | CASALGTARTEAFF
. | TRBJ2-5 | TRBV28 | TRBD1 | TGTGCCAGCAGTTCAGAACAGGGGGCTGAAGAGACCCAGTACTTC | CASSSEQGAEETQYF
. | TRBJ2-3 | TRBV7-9 | TRBD2 | TGTGCCAGCAGCTTCCCACTAGCGGGGGTGACTAGCACAGATACGCAGTATTTT | CASSFPLAGVTSTDTQYF
once | TRBJ1-4 | TRBV20-1 | . | TGCAGTGCTAGACTAAATGAAAAACTGTTTTTT | CSARLNEKLFF
. | TRBJ2-5 | TRBV5-1 | TRBD1 | TGCGCCAGCAGCTTGTCCGGGACAGGGTTTCTTAAGACCCAGTACTTC | CASSLSGTGFLKTQYF
once | TRBJ2-7 | TRBV28 | . | TGTGCCAGCAAGACAGACCACGAGCAGTACTTC | CASKTDHEQYF
once | TRBJ1-1 | TRBV18 | TRBD1 | TGTGCCAGCTCACCTGATGACAGGGGTGGGACTGAAGCTTTCTTT | CASSPDDRGGTEAFF
. | TRBJ2-7 | TRBV18 | TRBD1 | TGTGCCAGCTCCCCACAACAGGGGCCCGAGCAGTACTTC | CASSPQQGPEQYF
once | TRBJ2-2 | TRBV9 | TRBD2 | TGTGCCAGCAGCCTCGGACTAGCGGGGGGGCACGGGGAGCTGTTTTTT | CASSLGLAGGHGELFF
. | TRBJ2-1 | TRBV20-1 | . | TGCAGTGCGAGGCGGCCTGAGGGGCAGTTCTTC | CSARRPEGQFF
once | TRBJ2-7 | TRBV11-2 | . | TGTGCCAGCAGCTTAGAGGTCAGGGTGGGCTACGAGCAGTACTTC | CASSLEVRVGYEQYF
. | TRBJ1-5 | TRBV19 | . | TGTGCCAGTAGTCAGGATCCCGCCTCCCAGCATTTT | CASSQDPASQHF
. | TRBJ1-1 | TRBV6-5 | TRBD1 | TGTGCCAGCACGAAACAGGGGGCTAATGAAGCTTTCTTT | CASTKQGANEAFF
. | TRBJ1-1 | TRBV9 | TRBD1 | TGTGCCAGCAGCCGACAGGGAGACACTGAAGCTTTCTTT | CASSRQGDTEAFF
once | TRBJ2-7 | TRBV7-8 | TRBD2 | TGTGCCAGCAGCTCCCGGACTAGCTTGTCCTACGAGCAGTACTTC | CASSSRTSLSYEQYF
. | TRBJ1-1 | TRBV27 | . | TGTGCCAGCAGTTTATTGGGTCGGGCTGAAGCTTTCTTT | CASSLLGRAEAFF
once | TRBJ2-1 | TRBV6-5 | TRBD2 | TGTGCCAGCCGGACTAGCGGGGGCCACAATGAGCAGTTCTTC | CASRTSGGHNEQFF
. | TRBJ2-1 | TRBV14 | TRBD2 | TGTGCCAGCAGCCGGACTAGCGGGGGGATCTACAATGAGCAGTTCTTC | CASSRTSGGIYNEQFF
once | TRBJ2-5 | TRBV10-1 | . | TGCGCCAGCAGTGACGGCAGGGAGACCCAGTACTTC | CASSDGRETQYF
. | TRBJ1-1 | TRBV4-1 | . | TGCGCCAGCAGCCACCTTACAGGGTTTACTGAAGCTTTCTTT | CASSHLTGFTEAFF
few | TRBJ2-3 | TRBV19 | . | TGTGCCAGTATGGGGCCGCTTAGCACAGATACGCAGTATTTT | CASMGPLSTDTQYF
. | TRBJ1-6 | TRBV9 | . | TGTGCCAGCAGCCCTGCCGGGACAAATAATTCACCCCTCCACTTT | CASSPAGTNNSPLHF
. | TRBJ1-2 | TRBV7-9 | . | TGTGCCAGCAGCCTGTTGGGGGGGCTCGATGGCTACACCTTC | CASSLLGGLDGYTF
few | TRBJ1-5 | TRBV6-5 | . | TGTGCCAGCAGCCTCGACAGGAACGGCAATCAGCCCCAGCATTTT | CASSLDRNGNQPQHF
. | TRBJ2-5 | TRBV7-3 | TRBD2 | TGTGCCAGCAGCCCCCTCGGACTAGCCCAAGAGACCCAGTACTTC | CASSPLGLAQETQYF
. | TRBJ1-4 | TRBV20-1 | . | TGCAGTGCTAGAGAGCAGGGAAGGCTGTTTTTT | CSAREQGRLFF
. | TRBJ2-5 | TRBV7-6 | . | TGTGCCAGCAGCATTACACAGGGATTAGGGGAGACCCAGTACTTC | CASSITQGLGETQYF
. | TRBJ2-1 | TRBV2 | . | TGTGCCAGCAGTGTCAGGGGTGAGCAGTTCTTC | CASSVRGEQFF
. | TRBJ1-1 | TRBV25-1 | TRBD1 | TGTGCCAGCAGTGAATTTGGGGGACAGGACACTGAAGCTTTCTTT | CASSEFGGQDTEAFF
. | TRBJ2-1 | TRBV10-2 | TRBD2 | TGCGCCAGCAGAGCGGGGGGGAACAATGAGCAGTTCTTC | CASRAGGNNEQFF
. | TRBJ2-2 | TRBV5-3 | . | TGTGCCAGAAGCCGGACCGGGGAGCTGTTTTTT | CARSRTGELFF
. | TRBJ2-7 | TRBV11-2 | TRBD1 | TGTGCCAGCGGGGGCAGGGGGCCAACCTATGAGCAGTACTTC | CASGGRGPTYEQYF
. | TRBJ1-4 | TRBV4-1 | . | TGCGCCAGCAGCCAACCCCTTAGGGGAAATGAAAAACTGTTTTTT | CASSQPLRGNEKLFF
. | TRBJ2-1 | TRBV11-2 | TRBD1 | TGTGCCAGCAGCTTAGCCGGGGTGGCAGGGGGCAAGAATGAGCAGTTCTTC | CASSLAGVAGGKNEQFF